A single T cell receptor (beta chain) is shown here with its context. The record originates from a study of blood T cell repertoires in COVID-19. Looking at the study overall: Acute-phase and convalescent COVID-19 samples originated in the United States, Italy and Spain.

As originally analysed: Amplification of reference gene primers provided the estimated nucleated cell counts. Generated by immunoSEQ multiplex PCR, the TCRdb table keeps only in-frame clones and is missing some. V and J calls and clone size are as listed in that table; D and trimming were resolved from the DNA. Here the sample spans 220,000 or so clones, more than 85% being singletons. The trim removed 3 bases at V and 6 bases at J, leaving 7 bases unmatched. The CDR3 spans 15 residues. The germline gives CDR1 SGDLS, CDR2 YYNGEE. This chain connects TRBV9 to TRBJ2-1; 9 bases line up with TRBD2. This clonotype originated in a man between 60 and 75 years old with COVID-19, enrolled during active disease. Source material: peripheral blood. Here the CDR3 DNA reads TGTGCCAGCAGCGAAAGACTAGCGGCCGGCAATGAGCAGTTCTTC. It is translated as CASSERLAAGNEQFF. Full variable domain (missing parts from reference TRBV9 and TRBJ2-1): DSGVTQTPKHLITATGQRVTLRCSPRSGDLSVYWYQQSLDQGLQFLIQYYNGEERAKGNILERFSAQQFPDLHSELNLSSLELGDSALYFCASSERLAAGNEQFFGPGTRLTVL.